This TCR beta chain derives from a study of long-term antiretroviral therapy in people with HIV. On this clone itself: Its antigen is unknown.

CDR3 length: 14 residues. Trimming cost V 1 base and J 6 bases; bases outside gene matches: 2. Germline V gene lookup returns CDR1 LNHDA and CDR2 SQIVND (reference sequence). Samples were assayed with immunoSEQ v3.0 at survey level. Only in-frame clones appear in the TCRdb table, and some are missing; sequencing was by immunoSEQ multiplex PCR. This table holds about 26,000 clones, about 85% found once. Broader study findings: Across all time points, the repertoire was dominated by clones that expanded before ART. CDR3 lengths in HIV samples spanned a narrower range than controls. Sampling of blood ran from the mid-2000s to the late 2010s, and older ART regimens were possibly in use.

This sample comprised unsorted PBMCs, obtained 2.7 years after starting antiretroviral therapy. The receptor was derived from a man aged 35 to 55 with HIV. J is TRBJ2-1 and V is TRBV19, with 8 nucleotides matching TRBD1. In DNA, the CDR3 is TGTGCCAGTAGTATAGGACAGGGGATCAATGAGCAGTTCTTC. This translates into CASSIGQGINEQFF. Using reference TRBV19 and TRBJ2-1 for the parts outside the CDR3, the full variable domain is DGGITQSPKYLFRKEGQNVTLSCEQNLNHDAMYWYRQDPGQGLRLIYYSQIVNDFQKGDIAEGYSVSREKKESFPLTVTSAQKNPTAFYLCASSIGQGINEQFFGPGTRLTVL.